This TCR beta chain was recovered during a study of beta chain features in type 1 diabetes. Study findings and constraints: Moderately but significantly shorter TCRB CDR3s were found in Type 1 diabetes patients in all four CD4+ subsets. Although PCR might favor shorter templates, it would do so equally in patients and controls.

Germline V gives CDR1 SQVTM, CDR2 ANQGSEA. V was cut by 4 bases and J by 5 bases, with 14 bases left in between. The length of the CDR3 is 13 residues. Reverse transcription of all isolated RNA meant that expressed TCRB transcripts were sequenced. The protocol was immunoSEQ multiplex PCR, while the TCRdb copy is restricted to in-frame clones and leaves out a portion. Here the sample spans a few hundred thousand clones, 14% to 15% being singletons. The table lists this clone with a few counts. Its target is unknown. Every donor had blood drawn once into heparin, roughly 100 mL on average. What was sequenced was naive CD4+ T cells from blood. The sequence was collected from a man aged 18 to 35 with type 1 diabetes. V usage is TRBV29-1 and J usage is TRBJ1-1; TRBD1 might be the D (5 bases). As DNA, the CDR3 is TGCAGCGTTGGTCCAGGGTATAAGACTGAAGCTTTCTTT. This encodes CSVGPGYKTEAFF.